Shown below are 20 T cell receptor beta chains from a single sample sequenced in a study of blood T cell repertoires in COVID-19. TCRdb keeps only in-frame clones here, not all; method: immunoSEQ multiplex PCR. The table shows 150,000 to 200,000 clones, with more than 75% occurring only once. Sequencing was carried out using peripheral blood. These receptors were collected from a woman in her seventies with acute or convalescent COVID-19.

The rearrangement joins TRBV19 to TRBJ1-1, with a tentative D call TRBD1 (5 bases). The CDR3 is 15 amino acids. CDR1 LNHDA and CDR2 SQIVND come from the germline V gene (reference sequence). Trimming removed 1 base from V and 0 bases from J, with 9 bases in between. The CDR3 bases are TGTGCCAGTAGTATAGGGGGCGGCATGAACACTGAAGCTTTCTTT. Translating gives CASSIGGGMNTEAFF.

V usage is TRBV5-1 and J usage is TRBJ1-2, with a weak D call TRBD1 (6 bases). Trimming cost V 2 bases and J 2 bases, with 16 bases left between them. The CDR3 consists of 16 residues. The germline V gene encodes CDR1 SGHRS and CDR2 YFSETQ. CDR3 residues: CASSLSSDSSNYGYTF. The CDR3, as DNA: TGCGCCAGCAGCTTATCATCGGACAGCTCAAACTATGGCTACACCTTC.

The chain is built from TRBV7-9 and TRBJ2-1, with TRBD2 as a possible D gene (6 bases). CDR3 length: 12 amino acids. The germline gives CDR1 SEHNR, CDR2 FQNEAQ (reference sequence). Trimming stripped 2 bases from V and 13 bases from J, with 12 bases between. This CDR3 is CASSLTREVQFF. In nucleotides, the CDR3 is TGTGCCAGCAGCTTAACCAGGGAGGTACAGTTCTTC. Drawing the rest from reference TRBV7-9 and TRBJ2-1, the complete variable domain is DTGVSQNPRHKITKRGQNVTFRCDPISEHNRLYWYRQTLGQGPEFLTYFQNEAQLEKSRLLSDRFSAERPKGSFSTLEIQRTEQGDSAMYLCASSLTREVQFFGPGTRLTVL.

The chain recombines TRBV7-2 with TRBJ1-1, with D tentatively TRBD1 (5 bases). Between the trimmed V and J ends, which lost 5 bases and 0 bases, there was a span of 16 bases. CDR1 SGHTA and CDR2 FQGNSA come from the germline V gene. This CDR3 is 16 amino acids long. The CDR3 is CASSPRDPALNTEAFF. The CDR3 DNA sequence: TGTGCCAGCAGCCCGCGGGACCCCGCCTTGAACACTGAAGCTTTCTTT.

This clone has a handful of counts. The chain recombines TRBV5-1 with TRBJ1-6, with D tentatively TRBD1 (5 bases). The V end lost 0 bases, the J end lost 8 bases, and 15 bases lay between the germline ends. The CDR3 length is 16 residues. Germline CDR1 SGHRS, CDR2 YFSETQ. The chain's CDR3 is CASSLAVGQGDSPLHF. The CDR3 nucleotides are TGCGCCAGCAGCTTGGCCGTGGGTCAGGGTGATTCACCCCTCCACTTT.

The chain carries TRBV5-1 and TRBJ1-6; D unclear. Germline assignment: CDR1 SGHRS and CDR2 YFSETQ. V shed 0 bases and J shed 7 bases, with 5 bases lying between them. CDR3 length: 13 residues. CDR3: CASSLDQNSPLHF. CDR3 DNA sequence: TGCGCCAGCAGCTTGGATCAGAATTCACCCCTCCACTTT.

The chain carries TRBV5-4 and TRBJ2-7, with 10 bases that match TRBD1. The ends lost 3 bases at V and 6 bases at J; junction bases unmatched: 12. Germline loops: CDR1 SGHNT, CDR2 YYREEE (reference sequence). The CDR3 is 16 amino acids. Here the CDR3 DNA reads TGTGCCAGCAGCTCTGGACCGGGACAGGGGCCGAGCGAGCAGTACTTC. Translated: CASSSGPGQGPSEQYF.

The genes are TRBV6-4 and TRBJ1-5; TRBD1 aligns across 7 bases. Germline values: CDR1 MRHNA, CDR2 SNTAGT. With 6 bases clipped from V and 0 bases from J, the junction kept 11 bases outside the gene matches. The CDR3 runs to 17 residues. CDR3 protein: CASSARDRTYSNQPQHF. In DNA form, the CDR3 reads TGTGCCAGCAGCGCCAGGGACAGAACTTATAGCAATCAGCCCCAGCATTTT.

This chain joins TRBV15 and TRBJ1-5; D is possibly TRBD1 (5 bases). CDR1 and CDR2 from the germline V gene are LNHNV and YYDKDF (reference sequence). The length of the CDR3 is 16 residues. Trimming took off 3 bases at V and 4 bases at J, with 16 bases between the two ends. CDR3 region: CATSRQDVAGNQPQHF. Written as DNA, the CDR3 is TGTGCCACCAGCAGGCAAGATGTGGCAGGGAATCAGCCCCAGCATTTT. Full variable domain (remainder filled in from reference TRBV15 and TRBJ1-5): DAMVIQNPRYQVTQFGKPVTLSCSQTLNHNVMYWYQQKSSQAPKLLFHYYDKDFNNEADTPDNFQSRRPNTSFCFLDIRSPGLGDTAMYLCATSRQDVAGNQPQHFGDGTRLSIL.

The chain couples TRBV28 to TRBJ1-6, with D maybe TRBD1 (5 bases). Germline V gene sequence: CDR1 MDHEN, CDR2 SYDVKM. The V end was cut by 5 bases, the J end by 5 bases, with 10 bases between. This CDR3 has 14 residues. The chain's CDR3 is CASSRTFDNSPLHF. The CDR3, as DNA: TGTGCCAGCAGTCGGACATTTGATAATTCACCCCTCCACTTT.

This clone has more than one count but fewer than ten. The rearrangement joins TRBV7-2 to TRBJ2-3; 10 bases are a match to TRBD2. The germline CDR1 and CDR2 sequences are SGHTA and FQGNSA. Trimming cost V 4 bases and J 3 bases; bases outside gene matches: 4. The CDR3 runs to 15 residues. The CDR3, as DNA: TGTGCCAGCAGCTATTCTAGCGGGAGTACAGATACGCAGTATTTT. Its translation is CASSYSSGSTDTQYF.

The chain joins TRBV7-2 to TRBJ1-5; the match to TRBD1 covers 7 bases. CDR1 and CDR2 (germline): SGHTA, FQGNSA. J lost 3 bases, V lost 5 bases, and 7 bases had no gene match. The CDR3 sequence is 15 residues long. The CDR3 coding sequence is TGTGCCAGCAGCAAAAGGACAGGTTTCAATCAGCCCCAGCATTTT. Translating gives CASSKRTGFNQPQHF.

The chain combines TRBV29-1 with TRBJ2-1; 8 bases are a match to TRBD2. This CDR3 comprises 16 residues. Trimming removed 8 bases from V and 0 bases from J; junction bases left unmatched: 12. Germline values: CDR1 SQVTM, CDR2 ANQGSEA. CDR3 sequence (DNA): TGCAGCTCCGTCGGGGCGGGAGGAGGCTCCTACAATGAGCAGTTCTTC. It translates to CSSVGAGGGSYNEQFF.

V gene TRBV11-2 combines with J gene TRBJ2-7, with 7 bases that match TRBD2. Germline V gene data show CDR1 as SGHAT and CDR2 as FQNNGV. This CDR3 has 15 residues. Trimming removed 3 bases from V and 1 base from J; junction bases left unmatched: 6. Here the CDR3 reads CASSFRREYSYEQYF. DNA for the CDR3: TGTGCCAGCAGCTTTCGGCGGGAGTATTCCTACGAGCAGTACTTC.

V gene TRBV28 combines with J gene TRBJ2-1; TRBD2 aligns across 10 bases. From germline, CDR1 is MDHEN and CDR2 SYDVKM. V was clipped by 2 bases and J by 8 bases; unmatched bases: 9. The CDR3 runs 16 residues. CDR3 residues: CASSLLTSGTVDEQFF. The DNA for the CDR3 is TGTGCCAGCAGTTTACTTACTAGCGGGACTGTCGATGAGCAGTTCTTC.

V and J are TRBV28 and TRBJ2-1; the match to TRBD1 covers 11 bases. After removal of 7 bases from V and 5 bases from J, the junction contained 7 bases not matched to a gene. The CDR3 spans 15 residues. In germline, CDR1 is MDHEN, CDR2 SYDVKM. This chain's CDR3 is CASIPGTGGDNEQFF. The CDR3 DNA reads as TGTGCCAGCATCCCCGGGACAGGGGGTGACAATGAGCAGTTCTTC. The full variable domain, rest sourced from reference TRBV28 and TRBJ2-1, is DVKVTQSSRYLVKRTGEKVFLECVQDMDHENMFWYRQDPGLGLRLIYFSYDVKMKEKGDIPEGYSVSREKKERFSLILESASTNQTSMYLCASIPGTGGDNEQFFGPGTRLTVL.

The chain has TRBV29-1 and TRBJ1-5; a possible D gene is TRBD1 (5 bases). V was cut by 4 bases and J by 7 bases, with 14 bases left in between. This CDR3 region has 13 residues. CDR1 SQVTM and CDR2 ANQGSEA come from the germline V gene. CDR3 DNA: TGCAGCGTTGCAGGGTACCAAGGCCAGCCCCAGCATTTT. This translates into CSVAGYQGQPQHF.

The chain combines TRBV6-2 or TRBV6-3 with TRBJ1-1; a possible D gene is TRBD1 (6 bases). Germline-derived CDR1 and CDR2 are MNHEY and SVGEGT. The CDR3 extends over 14 amino acids. Trimming removed 6 bases from V and 5 bases from J, with 16 bases in between. For the CDR3, the DNA is TGTGCCAGCAGCCTAAACAGGGCGGGTACTGAAGCTTTCTTT. Translating gives CASSLNRAGTEAFF.

V is TRBV28 and J is TRBJ1-3, with D uncertain. The CDR3 length is 12 residues. The V end lost 9 bases, the J end lost 0 bases, and 6 bases lay between the germline ends. Germline CDR1 MDHEN, CDR2 SYDVKM. The CDR3 spells CASTISGNTIYF. The DNA for the CDR3 is TGTGCCAGTACTATCTCTGGAAACACCATATATTTT.

Only a few counts were recorded for this clone. The CDR3 DNA reads as TGTGCCAGCAGACTCCCCCGGGGTAATTCACCCCTCCACTTT. Its protein product is CASRLPRGNSPLHF. The chain couples TRBV6-6 to TRBJ1-6, with no clear D. CDR1 is MNHNY and CDR2 is SVGAGI in the germline V gene (reference sequence). V was clipped by 6 bases and J by 6 bases, with 12 bases between them. This CDR3 has 14 residues.